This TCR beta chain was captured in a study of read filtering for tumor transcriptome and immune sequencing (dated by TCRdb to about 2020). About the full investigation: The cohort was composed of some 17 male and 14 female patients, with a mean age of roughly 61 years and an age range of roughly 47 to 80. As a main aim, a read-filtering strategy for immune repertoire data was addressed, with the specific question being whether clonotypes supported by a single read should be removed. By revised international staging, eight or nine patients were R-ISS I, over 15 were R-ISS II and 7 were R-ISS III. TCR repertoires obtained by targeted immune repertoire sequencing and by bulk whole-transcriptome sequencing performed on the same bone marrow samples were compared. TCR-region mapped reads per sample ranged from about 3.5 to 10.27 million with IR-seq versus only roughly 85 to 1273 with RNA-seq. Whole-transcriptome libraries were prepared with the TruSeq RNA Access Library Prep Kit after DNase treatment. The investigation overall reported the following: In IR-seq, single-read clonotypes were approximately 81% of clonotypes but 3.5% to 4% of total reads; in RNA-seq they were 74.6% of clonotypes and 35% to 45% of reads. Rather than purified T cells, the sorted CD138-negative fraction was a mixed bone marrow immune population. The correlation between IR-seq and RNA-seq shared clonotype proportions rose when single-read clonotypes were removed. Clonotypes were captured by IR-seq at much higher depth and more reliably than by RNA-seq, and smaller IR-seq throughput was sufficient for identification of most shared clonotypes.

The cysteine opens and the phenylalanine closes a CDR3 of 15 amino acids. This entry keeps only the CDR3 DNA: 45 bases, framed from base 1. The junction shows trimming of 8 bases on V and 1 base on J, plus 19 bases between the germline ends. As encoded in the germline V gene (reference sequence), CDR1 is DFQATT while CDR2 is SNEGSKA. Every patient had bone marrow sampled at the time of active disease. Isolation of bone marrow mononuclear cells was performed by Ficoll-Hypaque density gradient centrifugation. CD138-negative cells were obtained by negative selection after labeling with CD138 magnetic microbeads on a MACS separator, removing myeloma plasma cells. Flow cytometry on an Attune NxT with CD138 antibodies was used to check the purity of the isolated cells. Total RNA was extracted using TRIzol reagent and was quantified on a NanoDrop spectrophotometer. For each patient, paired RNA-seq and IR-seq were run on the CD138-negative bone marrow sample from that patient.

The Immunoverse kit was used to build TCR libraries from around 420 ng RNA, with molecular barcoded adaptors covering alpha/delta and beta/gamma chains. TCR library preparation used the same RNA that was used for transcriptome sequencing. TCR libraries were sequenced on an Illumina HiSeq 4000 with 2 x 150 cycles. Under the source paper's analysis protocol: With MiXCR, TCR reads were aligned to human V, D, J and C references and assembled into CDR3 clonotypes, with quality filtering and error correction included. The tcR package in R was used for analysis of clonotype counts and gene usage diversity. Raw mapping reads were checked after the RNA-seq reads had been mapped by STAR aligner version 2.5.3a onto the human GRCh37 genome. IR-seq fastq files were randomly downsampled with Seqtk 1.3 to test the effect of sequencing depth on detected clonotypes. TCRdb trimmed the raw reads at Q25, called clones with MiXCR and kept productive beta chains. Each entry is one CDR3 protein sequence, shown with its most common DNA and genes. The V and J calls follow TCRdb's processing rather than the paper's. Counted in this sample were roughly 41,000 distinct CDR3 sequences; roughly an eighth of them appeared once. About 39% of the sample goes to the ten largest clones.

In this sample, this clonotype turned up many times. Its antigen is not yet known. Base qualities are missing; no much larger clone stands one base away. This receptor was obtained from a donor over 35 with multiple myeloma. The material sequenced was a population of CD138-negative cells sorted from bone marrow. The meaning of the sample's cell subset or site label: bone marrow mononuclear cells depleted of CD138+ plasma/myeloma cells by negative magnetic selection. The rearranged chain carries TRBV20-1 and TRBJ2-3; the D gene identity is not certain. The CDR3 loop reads CSKESPPDRTDTQYF. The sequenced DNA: TGCAGTAAAGAATCCCCCCCTGACCGCACAGATACGCAGTATTTT.